What follows are 6 T cell receptor beta chains derived from one specimen sequenced in a study of blood T cell repertoires in COVID-19. TCRdb's table, derived via immunoSEQ multiplex PCR, lists solely in-frame clones and lacks some. The table lists roughly 340,000 clones, roughly 90% of them singletons. Sequenced sample: peripheral blood. These receptors came from a woman aged 25 to 45 with COVID-19, enrolled during active disease.

The V gene is TRBV6-4, the J gene TRBJ1-2; tentatively, D is TRBD1 (5 bases). The germline V gene has CDR1 MRHNA and CDR2 SNTAGT. This CDR3 contains 13 residues. Trimming took off 2 bases at V and 8 bases at J, with 12 bases between the two ends. CDR3 in DNA: TGTGCCAGCAGTGACGGGGGGTCTTACGGCTACACCTTC. Its protein product is CASSDGGSYGYTF.

V and J are TRBV4-3 and TRBJ1-1; D remains unclear. Germline V gene data show CDR1 as LGHNA and CDR2 as YSLEER. The CDR3 extends over 16 amino acids. Trimming took 0 bases from V and 0 from J, leaving 11 bases between them. CDR3 nucleotides: TGCGCCAGCAGCCAAGAGCGGCCCCCCATGAACACTGAAGCTTTCTTT. Its translation: CASSQERPPMNTEAFF.

The gene calls are TRBV6-5 and TRBJ2-3, with TRBD2 matching 7 bases. V was pared by 2 bases and J by 4 bases, with 3 bases of the junction left unmatched. Germline V gene data show CDR1 as MNHEY and CDR2 as SVGAGI. This CDR3 contains 14 residues. CDR3 residues: CASSYAGVPDTQYF. The CDR3 DNA reads as TGTGCCAGCAGTTACGCGGGAGTCCCAGATACGCAGTATTTT.

The chain combines TRBV28 with TRBJ2-5; possible D gene TRBD2, 5 bases. The germline V gene encodes CDR1 MDHEN and CDR2 SYDVKM. Trimming pared 7 bases from V and 3 bases from J, leaving 21 bases between. The CDR3 spans 16 residues. The CDR3 DNA sequence: TGTGCCAGCACCGCAAATCGGGGTAGAGGTGAAGAGACCCAGTACTTC. Translation gives CASTANRGRGEETQYF.

The genes are TRBV25-1 and TRBJ1-2, with 7 bases aligning to TRBD1. There are 16 residues in the CDR3. In germline, CDR1 is MGHDK, CDR2 SYGVNS. J was trimmed by 2 bases and V by 3 bases; bases with no gene match: 9. CDR3 sequence reads: CASSDPQGEENYGYTF. Here the CDR3 DNA reads TGTGCCAGCAGTGACCCCCAGGGGGAGGAAAACTATGGCTACACCTTC.

V gene TRBV10-3 combines with J gene TRBJ2-3; 9 bases match TRBD2. The germline V gene has CDR1 ENHRY and CDR2 SYGVKD. There are 15 residues in the CDR3. Trimming at V came to 6 bases and at J to 0 bases, leaving 4 bases not matched to a gene. CDR3 sequence reads: CAIRIAGDSTDTQYF. CDR3 DNA sequence: TGTGCCATCAGGATAGCGGGGGATAGCACAGATACGCAGTATTTT.